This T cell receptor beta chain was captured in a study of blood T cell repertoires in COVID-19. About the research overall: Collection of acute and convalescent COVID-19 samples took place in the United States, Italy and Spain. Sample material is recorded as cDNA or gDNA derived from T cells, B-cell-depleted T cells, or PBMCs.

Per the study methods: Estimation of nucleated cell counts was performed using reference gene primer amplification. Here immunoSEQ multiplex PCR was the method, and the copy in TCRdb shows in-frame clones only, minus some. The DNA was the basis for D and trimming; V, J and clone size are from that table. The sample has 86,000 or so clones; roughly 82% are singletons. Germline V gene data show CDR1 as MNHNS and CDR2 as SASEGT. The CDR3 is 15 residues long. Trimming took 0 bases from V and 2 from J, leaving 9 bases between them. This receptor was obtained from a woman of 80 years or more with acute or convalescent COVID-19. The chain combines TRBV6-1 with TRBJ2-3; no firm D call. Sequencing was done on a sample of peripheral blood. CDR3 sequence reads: CASSEARSITDTQYF. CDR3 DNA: TGTGCCAGCAGTGAAGCGCGTTCAATCACAGATACGCAGTATTTT.